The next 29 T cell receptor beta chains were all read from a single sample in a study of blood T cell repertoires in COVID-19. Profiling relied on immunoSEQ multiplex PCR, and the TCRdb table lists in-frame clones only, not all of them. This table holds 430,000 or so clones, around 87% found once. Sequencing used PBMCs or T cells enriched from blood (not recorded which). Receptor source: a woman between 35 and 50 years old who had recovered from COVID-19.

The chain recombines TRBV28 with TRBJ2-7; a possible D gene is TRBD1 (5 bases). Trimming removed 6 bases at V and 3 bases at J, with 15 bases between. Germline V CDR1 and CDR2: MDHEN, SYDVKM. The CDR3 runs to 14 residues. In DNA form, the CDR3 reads TGTGCCAGCAGGTTGGCAGGGAACGGCTACGAGCAGTACTTC. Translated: CASRLAGNGYEQYF.

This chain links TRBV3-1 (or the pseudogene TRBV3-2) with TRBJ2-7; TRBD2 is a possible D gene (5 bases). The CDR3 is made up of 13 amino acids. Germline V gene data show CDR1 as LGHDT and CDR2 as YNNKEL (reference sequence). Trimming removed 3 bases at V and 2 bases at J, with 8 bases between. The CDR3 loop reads CASSQTTPYEQYF. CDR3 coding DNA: TGTGCCAGCAGCCAGACTACACCCTACGAGCAGTACTTC.

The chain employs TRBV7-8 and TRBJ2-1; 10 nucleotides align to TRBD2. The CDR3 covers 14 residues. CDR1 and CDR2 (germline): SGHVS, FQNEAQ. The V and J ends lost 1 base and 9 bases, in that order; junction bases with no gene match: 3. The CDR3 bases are TGTGCCAGCAGCTTAGGCAGCGGGAGGGGTGAGCAGTTCTTC. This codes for CASSLGSGRGEQFF.

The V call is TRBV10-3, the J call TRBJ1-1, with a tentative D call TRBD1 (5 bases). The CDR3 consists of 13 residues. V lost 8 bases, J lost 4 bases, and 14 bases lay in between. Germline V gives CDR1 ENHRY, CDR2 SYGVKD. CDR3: CAIRGGVGTEAFF. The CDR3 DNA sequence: TGTGCCATCCGGGGGGGGGTTGGCACTGAAGCTTTCTTT.

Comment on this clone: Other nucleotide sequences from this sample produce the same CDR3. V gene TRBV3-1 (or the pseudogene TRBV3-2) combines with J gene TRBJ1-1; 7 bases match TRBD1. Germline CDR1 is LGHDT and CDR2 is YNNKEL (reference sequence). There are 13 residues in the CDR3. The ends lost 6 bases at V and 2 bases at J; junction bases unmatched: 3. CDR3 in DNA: TGTGCCAGCAGGGGGACAGCTAACACTGAAGCTTTCTTT. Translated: CASRGTANTEAFF.

The CDR3 coding sequence is TGTGCCAGCAACCCGACAGGGAACTCTGGGGCCAACGTCCTGACTTTC. Translation gives CASNPTGNSGANVLTF. The chain combines TRBV6-6 with TRBJ2-6, with 7 bases identical to TRBD1. Germline V gene data show CDR1 as MNHNY and CDR2 as SVGAGI (reference sequence). The J segment lost 0 bases and the V segment lost 7 bases, leaving 6 bases of the junction unmatched. This CDR3 has 16 amino acids.

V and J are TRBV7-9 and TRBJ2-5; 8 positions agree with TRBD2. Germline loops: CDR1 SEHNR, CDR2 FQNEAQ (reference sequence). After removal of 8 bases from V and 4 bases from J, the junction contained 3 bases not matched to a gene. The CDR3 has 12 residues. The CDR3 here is CASARGGETQYF. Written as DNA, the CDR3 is TGTGCCAGCGCCCGGGGGGGAGAGACCCAGTACTTC. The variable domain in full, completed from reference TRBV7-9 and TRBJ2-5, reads DTGVSQNPRHKITKRGQNVTFRCDPISEHNRLYWYRQTLGQGPEFLTYFQNEAQLEKSRLLSDRFSAERPKGSFSTLEIQRTEQGDSAMYLCASARGGETQYFGPGTRLLVL.

The DNA for the CDR3 is TGTGCCAGCAGCAAGCCGGGACAGGGGGGCGAGCAGTACTTC. Amino acid sequence: CASSKPGQGGEQYF. The chain combines TRBV7-8 with TRBJ2-7; 11 bases fit TRBD1. CDR3 length equals 14 residues. Germline CDR1 and CDR2: SGHVS and FQNEAQ. V lost 5 bases and J lost 6; bases outside the gene matches: 6.

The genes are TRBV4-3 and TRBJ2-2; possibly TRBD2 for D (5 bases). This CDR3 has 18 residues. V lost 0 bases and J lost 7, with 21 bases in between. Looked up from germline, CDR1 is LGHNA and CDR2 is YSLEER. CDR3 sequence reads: CASSQDQPGLMGSGELFF. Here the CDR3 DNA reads TGCGCCAGCAGCCAAGATCAACCGGGATTGATGGGTAGCGGGGAGCTGTTTTTT.

The CDR3 reads CASSPHPKETQYF. CDR3 DNA sequence: TGCGCCAGCAGCCCCCACCCTAAAGAGACCCAGTACTTC. The V gene is TRBV4-1, the J gene TRBJ2-5; no definite D call. The CDR3 runs to 13 residues. Trimming stripped 4 bases from V and 3 bases from J, with 9 bases between. Germline V gives CDR1 MGHRA, CDR2 YSYEKL.

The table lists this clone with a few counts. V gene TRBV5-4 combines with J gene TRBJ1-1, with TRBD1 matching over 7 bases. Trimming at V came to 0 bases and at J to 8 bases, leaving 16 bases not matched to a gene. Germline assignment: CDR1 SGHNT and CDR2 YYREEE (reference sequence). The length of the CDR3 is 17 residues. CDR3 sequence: CASSLGRLGQSYREAFF. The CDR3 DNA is TGTGCCAGCAGCTTGGGACGCTTGGGACAGTCTTATAGAGAAGCTTTCTTT.

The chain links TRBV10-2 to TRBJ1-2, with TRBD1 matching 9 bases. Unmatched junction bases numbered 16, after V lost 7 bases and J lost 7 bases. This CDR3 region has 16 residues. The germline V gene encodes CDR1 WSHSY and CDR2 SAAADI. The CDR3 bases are TGCGCCAGCAAGGAGGGGACAGGGTTCTCGTCGGGTGGCTACACCTTC. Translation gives CASKEGTGFSSGGYTF.

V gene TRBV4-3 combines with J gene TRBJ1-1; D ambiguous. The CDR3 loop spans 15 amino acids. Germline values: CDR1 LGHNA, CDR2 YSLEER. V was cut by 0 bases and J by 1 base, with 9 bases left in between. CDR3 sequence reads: CASSQDRGRNTEAFF. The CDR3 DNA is TGCGCCAGCAGCCAAGACCGGGGTAGGAACACTGAAGCTTTCTTT.

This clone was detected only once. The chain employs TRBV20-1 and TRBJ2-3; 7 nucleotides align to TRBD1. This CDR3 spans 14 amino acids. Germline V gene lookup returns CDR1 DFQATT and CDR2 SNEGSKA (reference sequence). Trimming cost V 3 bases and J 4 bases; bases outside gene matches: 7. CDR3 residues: CSASTGTDADTQYF. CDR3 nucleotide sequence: TGCAGTGCTAGTACCGGGACAGACGCAGATACGCAGTATTTT.

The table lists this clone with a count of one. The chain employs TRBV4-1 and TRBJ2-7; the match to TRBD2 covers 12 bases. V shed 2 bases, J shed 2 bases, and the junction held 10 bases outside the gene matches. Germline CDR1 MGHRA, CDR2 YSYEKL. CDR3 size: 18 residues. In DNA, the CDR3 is TGCGCCAGCAGCCAATTGTCTAGCGGGAGGGCCATGGCCTACGAGCAGTACTTC. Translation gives CASSQLSSGRAMAYEQYF.

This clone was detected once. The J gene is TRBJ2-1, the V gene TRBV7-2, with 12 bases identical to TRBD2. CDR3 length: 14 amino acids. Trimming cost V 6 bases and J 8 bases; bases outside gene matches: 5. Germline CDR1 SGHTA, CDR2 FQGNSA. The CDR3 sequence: CASRPGLAGHEQFF. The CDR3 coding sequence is TGTGCCAGCAGACCGGGACTAGCGGGCCATGAGCAGTTCTTC.

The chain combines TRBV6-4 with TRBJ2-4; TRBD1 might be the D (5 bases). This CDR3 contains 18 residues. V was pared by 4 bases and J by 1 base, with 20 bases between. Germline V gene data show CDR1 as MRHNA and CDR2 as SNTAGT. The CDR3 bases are TGTGCCAGCAGTGGGAAGACAGCACCCGACCCTGCCAAAAACATTCAGTACTTC. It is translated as CASSGKTAPDPAKNIQYF.

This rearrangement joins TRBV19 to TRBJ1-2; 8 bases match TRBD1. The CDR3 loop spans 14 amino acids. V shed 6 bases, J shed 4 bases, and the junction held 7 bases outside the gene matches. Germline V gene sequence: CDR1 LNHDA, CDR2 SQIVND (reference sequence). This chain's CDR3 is CASRLQGEIYGYTF. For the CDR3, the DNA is TGTGCCAGTAGATTACAGGGGGAGATCTATGGCTACACCTTC.

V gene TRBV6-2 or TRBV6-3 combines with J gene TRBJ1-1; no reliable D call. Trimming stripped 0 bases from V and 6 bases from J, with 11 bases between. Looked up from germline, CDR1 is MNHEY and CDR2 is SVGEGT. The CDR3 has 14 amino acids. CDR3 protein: CASSYSGAAAEAFF. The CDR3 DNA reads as TGTGCCAGCAGTTACTCCGGAGCTGCGGCTGAAGCTTTCTTT.

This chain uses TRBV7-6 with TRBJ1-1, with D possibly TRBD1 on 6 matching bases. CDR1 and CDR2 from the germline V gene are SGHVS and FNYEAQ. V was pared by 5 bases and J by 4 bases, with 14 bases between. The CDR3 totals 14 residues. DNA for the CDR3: TGTGCCAGCAGCCCGCACAGGGAAAGCACTGAAGCTTTCTTT. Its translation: CASSPHRESTEAFF.

The CDR3: CASSPDIMNTEAFF. CDR3 sequence (DNA): TGTGCCAGCAGCCCGGACATCATGAACACTGAAGCTTTCTTT. The chain links TRBV5-5 to TRBJ1-1; perhaps TRBD1 as D (5 bases). This CDR3 comprises 14 residues. The V gene's germline CDR1 is SGHKS and CDR2 YYEKEE (reference sequence). V was pared by 4 bases and J by 0 bases, with 10 bases between. Full variable domain (missing parts from reference TRBV5-5 and TRBJ1-1): DAGVTQSPTHLIKTRGQQVTLRCSPISGHKSVSWYQQVLGQGPQFIFQYYEKEERGRGNFPDRFSARQFPNYSSELNVNALLLGDSALYLCASSPDIMNTEAFFGQGTRLTVV.

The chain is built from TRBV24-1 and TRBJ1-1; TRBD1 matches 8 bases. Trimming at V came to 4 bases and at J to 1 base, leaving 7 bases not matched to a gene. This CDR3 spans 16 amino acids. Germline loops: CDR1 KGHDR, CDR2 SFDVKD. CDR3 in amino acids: CATSEGRTGRNTEAFF. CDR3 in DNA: TGTGCCACCAGTGAGGGCCGGACAGGGCGGAACACTGAAGCTTTCTTT.

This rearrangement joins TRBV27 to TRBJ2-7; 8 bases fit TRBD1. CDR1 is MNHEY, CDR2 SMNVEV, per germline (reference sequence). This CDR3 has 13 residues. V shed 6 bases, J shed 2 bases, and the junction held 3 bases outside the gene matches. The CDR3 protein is CASSLDRAYEQYF. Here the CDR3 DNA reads TGTGCCAGCAGCCTGGACAGGGCCTACGAGCAGTACTTC.

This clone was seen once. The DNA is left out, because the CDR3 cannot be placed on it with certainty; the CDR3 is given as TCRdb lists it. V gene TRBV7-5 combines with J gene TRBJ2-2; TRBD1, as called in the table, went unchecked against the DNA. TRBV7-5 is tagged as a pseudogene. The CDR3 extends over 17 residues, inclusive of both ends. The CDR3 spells CARSFGSGTGNTGELFF.

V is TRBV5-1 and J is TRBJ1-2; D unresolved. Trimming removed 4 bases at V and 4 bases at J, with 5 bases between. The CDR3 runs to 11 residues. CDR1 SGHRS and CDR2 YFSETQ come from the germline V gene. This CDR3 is CASSTGYGYTF. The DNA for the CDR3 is TGCGCCAGCAGCACGGGCTATGGCTACACCTTC. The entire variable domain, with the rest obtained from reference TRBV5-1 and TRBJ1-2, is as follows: KAGVTQTPRYLIKTRGQQVTLSCSPISGHRSVSWYQQTPGQGLQFLFEYFSETQRNKGNFPGRFSGRQFSNSRSEMNVSTLELGDSALYLCASSTGYGYTFGSGTRLTVV.

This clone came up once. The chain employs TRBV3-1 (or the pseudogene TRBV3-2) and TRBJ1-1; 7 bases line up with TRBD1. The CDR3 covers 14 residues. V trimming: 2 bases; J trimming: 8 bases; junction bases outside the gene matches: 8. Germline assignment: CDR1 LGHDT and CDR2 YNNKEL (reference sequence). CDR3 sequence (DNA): TGTGCCAGCAGCCAAAGATTAGGGGGCGGGGAAGCTTTCTTT. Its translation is CASSQRLGGGEAFF.

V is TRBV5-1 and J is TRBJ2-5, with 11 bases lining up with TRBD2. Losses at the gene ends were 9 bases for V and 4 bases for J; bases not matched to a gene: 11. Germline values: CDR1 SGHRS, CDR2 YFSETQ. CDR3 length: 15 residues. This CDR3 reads CATRELAGVVETQYF. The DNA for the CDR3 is TGCGCCACTCGAGAACTAGCGGGAGTAGTAGAGACCCAGTACTTC. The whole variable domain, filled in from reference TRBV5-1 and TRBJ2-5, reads KAGVTQTPRYLIKTRGQQVTLSCSPISGHRSVSWYQQTPGQGLQFLFEYFSETQRNKGNFPGRFSGRQFSNSRSEMNVSTLELGDSALYLCATRELAGVVETQYFGPGTRLLVL.

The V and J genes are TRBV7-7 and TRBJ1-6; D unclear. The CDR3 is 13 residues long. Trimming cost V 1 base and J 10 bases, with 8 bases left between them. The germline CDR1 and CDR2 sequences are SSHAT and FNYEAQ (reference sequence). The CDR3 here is CASSLDSRSPLHF. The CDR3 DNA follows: TGTGCCAGCAGCTTAGACTCGAGATCACCCCTCCACTTT.

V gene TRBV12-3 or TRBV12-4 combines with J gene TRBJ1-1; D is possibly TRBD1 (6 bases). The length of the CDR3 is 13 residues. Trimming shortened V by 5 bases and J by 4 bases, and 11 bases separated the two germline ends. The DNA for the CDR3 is TGTGCCAGCAGTCAACAGGGAATCACTGAAGCTTTCTTT. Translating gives CASSQQGITEAFF.